The rows below give T cell receptor beta chains drawn from one sample of a study of T cells after somatic rescue of genetic block. Clones were read by immunoSEQ multiplex PCR, and TCRdb kept only the in-frame ones, dropping some. The repertoire holds 110,000 or so clones, with about 93% as singletons. The source material was peripheral blood mononuclear cells (PBMCs). These receptors came from a woman younger than 35. Both conserved end residues are part of each CDR3. A D gene is named only where the DNA matches it firmly. The listing skips clone size in some rows; elsewhere it reads once, few, many or a size class.

j_call d_call clone_size v_call cdr3_nt cdr3_aa
TRBJ2-7 TRBD2 - TRBV30 TGTGCCTGGAGGGCGGGGGGCTCCTACGAGCAGTACTTC CAWRAGGSYEQYF
TRBJ1-5 - - TRBV7-8 TGTGCCAGCAGCGTACGACAGTCCAATCAGCCCCAGCATTTT CASSVRQSNQPQHF
TRBJ1-2 - few TRBV19 TGTGCCAGTAGGCTCGTCGCAGGTCCCTATGGCTACACCTTC CASRLVAGPYGYTF
TRBJ2-5 TRBD1 - TRBV4-3 TGCGCCAGCAGCCCACGGACAGGCCAAGAGACCCAGTACTTC CASSPRTGQETQYF
TRBJ2-7 - - TRBV18 TGTGCCAGCTCACCTTCCACCTACGAGCAGTACTTC CASSPSTYEQYF
TRBJ1-1 TRBD1 - TRBV10-3 TGTGCCATCAGTGAGGGCAGGGGGCGGAAAACTGAAGCTTTCTTT CAISEGRGRKTEAFF
TRBJ2-4 - - TRBV11-2 TGTGCCAGCAGCTCCGGGGTGGGCAGGGGTGGCAAAAACATTCAGTACTTC CASSSGVGRGGKNIQYF
TRBJ2-1 - - TRBV19 TGTGCCAGTAGTATAGAGGAGGGTAGCGGATACAATGAGCAGTTCTTC CASSIEEGSGYNEQFF
TRBJ2-1 - - TRBV19 TGTGCCACTTCCGAGGGGCGCCTCTACAATGAGCAGTTCTTC CATSEGRLYNEQFF
TRBJ1-2 - - TRBV7-9 TGTGCCAGCAGCCAGGGCGACTATGGCTACACCTTC CASSQGDYGYTF
TRBJ2-1 TRBD2 - TRBV6-5 TGTGCCAGCAGTTACAAGCGGGGGGCCGGTTTGAATGAGCAGTTCTTC CASSYKRGAGLNEQFF
TRBJ2-7 TRBD2 once TRBV5-5 TGTGCCAGCAGCTTGGGCCCTAGCCCGGGGGGTACCTACGAGCAGTACTTC CASSLGPSPGGTYEQYF
TRBJ1-2 - - TRBV10-3 TGTGCCATCAGTGACCCTCTATCTAACTATGGCTACACCTTC CAISDPLSNYGYTF
TRBJ2-5 TRBD2 - TRBV4-3 TGCGCCAGCAGCCAATCTTTAGCGGGGGAAGGGGAGACCCAGTACTTC CASSQSLAGEGETQYF
TRBJ1-2 TRBD1 - TRBV4-1 TGCGCCAGCAGCCAACCGAGGACAGGGGATCTACTAGATGGCTACACCTTC CASSQPRTGDLLDGYTF
TRBJ1-6 - - TRBV30 TGTGCCTGGAACCGGCGGAATTCACCCCTCCACTTT CAWNRRNSPLHF
TRBJ1-5 TRBD1 - TRBV27 TGTGCCAGCAGCTCGACAGGGAATCAGCCCCAGCATTTT CASSSTGNQPQHF
TRBJ1-1 - few TRBV6-5 TGTGCCAGCAGTTACAGGAGGCGAGCTTTCTTT CASSYRRRAFF
TRBJ1-1 - - TRBV25-1 TGTGCCAGCAGTGACAGATACACTGAAGCTTTCTTT CASSDRYTEAFF
TRBJ1-2 TRBD1 once TRBV7-3 TGTGCCAGCAGCTTAACGGGACAGGGAAACTATGGCTACACCTTC CASSLTGQGNYGYTF
TRBJ2-3 - - TRBV19 TGTGCCAGTAGTCCTCTTGGACTGAACACAGATACGCAGTATTTT CASSPLGLNTDTQYF
TRBJ1-5 - once TRBV5-5 TGTGCCAGCAGCACGGTGGAGGATCAGCCCCAGCATTTT CASSTVEDQPQHF
TRBJ2-1 TRBD2 - TRBV5-6 TGTGCCAGCAGCCAAGGACTAGCGACCCACAATGAGCAGTTCTTC CASSQGLATHNEQFF
TRBJ2-7 TRBD2 - TRBV2 TGTGCCAGCAGTGATGTAGCGGGGGAAAACGAGCAGTACTTC CASSDVAGENEQYF
TRBJ2-2 TRBD1 - TRBV7-3 TGTGCCAGCAGCTCTCGACAGGGGGCGGTCGGGGAGCTGTTTTTT CASSSRQGAVGELFF
TRBJ2-2 - - TRBV5-1 TGCGCCAGCAGCTCACAAAGGGAAGGGTCCGGGGAGCTGTTTTTT CASSSQREGSGELFF
TRBJ2-7 - - TRBV6-5 TGTGCCAGCAGTTACTCGTTCTTCCCGGGATACGAGCAGTACTTC CASSYSFFPGYEQYF
TRBJ1-2 - once TRBV6-5 TGTGCCAGCTCCTCCACTAACTATGGCTACACCTTC CASSSTNYGYTF
TRBJ2-6 - - TRBV7-9 TGTGCCAGCAGCTCCAGGGCTGCTGGGGCCAACGTCCTGACTTTC CASSSRAAGANVLTF
TRBJ1-4 - once TRBV2 TGTGCCAGCAGAGGGATGGGGGCAACTAATGAAAAACTGTTTTTT CASRGMGATNEKLFF
TRBJ2-5 - - TRBV5-1 TGCGCCAGCAGCTTGGGCCTGCGGGAGACCCAGTACTTC CASSLGLRETQYF
TRBJ2-1 TRBD1 - TRBV4-2 TGTGCCAGCAGCCATCCGGGACAGGGAAACAATGAGCAGTTCTTC CASSHPGQGNNEQFF
TRBJ1-5 - - TRBV29-1 TGCAGCGTGAGGAATAGCAATCAGCCCCAGCATTTT CSVRNSNQPQHF
TRBJ2-7 - once TRBV2 TGTGCCAGCAGTGGGACCCGGGGCGGCTACGAGCAGTACTTC CASSGTRGGYEQYF
TRBJ2-7 - - TRBV9 TGTGCCAGCAGCGGGCGGGACACCTCCTACGAGCAGTACTTC CASSGRDTSYEQYF
TRBJ1-4 TRBD1 - TRBV4-3 TGCGCCAGCAGCCTCGAGGACAGGGTGAATGAAAAACTGTTTTTT CASSLEDRVNEKLFF
TRBJ2-7 TRBD1 - TRBV7-9 TGTGCCAGCAGCTCAGTCCGGGACAGATCCTACGAGCAGTACTTC CASSSVRDRSYEQYF
TRBJ1-4 - once TRBV5-4 TGTGCCAGCAGCACCCCATCGTTCGGGGTAGCGGGCGAAAAACTGTTTTTT CASSTPSFGVAGEKLFF
TRBJ2-5 - - TRBV15 TGTGCCACCAGCAAACAGGGACCGCAAGAGACCCAGTACTTC CATSKQGPQETQYF
TRBJ2-7 - - TRBV9 TGTGCCAGCAGCGTCCAAGGGGGGAGCTCCTACGAGCAGTACTTC CASSVQGGSSYEQYF
TRBJ1-5 - - TRBV15 TGTGCCACCAGCAGAGGGGGGGCCTCGACTAGCAATCAGCCCCAGCATTTT CATSRGGASTSNQPQHF
TRBJ1-1 TRBD1 - TRBV7-9 TGTGCCAGCAGCAGGACAGGTCAGAGGATGAACACTGAAGCTTTCTTT CASSRTGQRMNTEAFF
TRBJ1-4 - - TRBV2 TGTGCCACCACTACCATAGGGGCTAATGAAAAACTGTTTTTT CATTTIGANEKLFF